The clone carrying this TCR beta chain was picked up a small number of times. The target antigen is unknown. Attachment of unique molecular identifiers to individual cDNA molecules was performed. TCRdb independently ran MiXCR on the 5' RACE reads; one entry per CDR3 protein. Of around 44,000 distinct CDR3 sequences in the sample, 6.5% to 9.5% are singletons; the top ten hold roughly 6%. Trimming pared 6 bases from V and 2 bases from J, leaving 11 bases between. This CDR3 spans 14 amino acids. This sample was taken from a study of early T cells in non-severe SARS-CoV-2 infection. Overall study: Sequencing of unsorted whole blood was done on bulk RNA, leaving chains unpaired. Study-wide points: There was a bias toward anti-spike CD8 responses in VDJdb matching, which missed private and CD4 specificities.

The V call is TRBV12-3 or TRBV12-4, the J call TRBJ2-1; D not resolved. This sequence was found in an adult who was a healthcare worker with PCR-confirmed SARS-CoV-2 infection or an uninfected control (not recorded which). The material sequenced was whole blood. The CDR3 coding sequence is TGTGCCAGCAGGGCGGTTGGCACCTACAATGAGCAGTTCTTC. This codes for CASRAVGTYNEQFF.